This T cell receptor beta chain was sequenced during a study of T-cell reconstitution after alpha-beta-depleted transplantation in children. Unique molecular identifiers were incorporated into the prepared TCRbeta library. TCRdb reanalysed the PCR reads using MiXCR and keeps one entry per CDR3 protein. Of approximately 520,000 distinct CDR3 sequences in the sample, approximately 32% were seen once. Germline lookup yields CDR1 DFQATT and CDR2 SNEGSKA (reference sequence). This CDR3 region has 14 residues. Trimming stripped 5 bases from V and 3 bases from J, with 14 bases between. The sequence derives from a human donor who donated a stem cell graft to a child with aplastic anemia. V and J are TRBV20-1 and TRBJ1-3; D is ambiguous. The sequencing used PBMCs from the stem cell graft donor, collected from the stem cell graft. The DNA for the CDR3 is TGCAGTGCTGGTAGCATGACGGGTGGAAACACCATATATTTT. Encoded protein: CSAGSMTGGNTIYF.